These 26 T cell receptor beta chains were sequenced from one sample in a study of early T cells in non-severe SARS-CoV-2 infection. TCRdb itself ran the 5' RACE reads through MiXCR, one entry per CDR3 protein. The table shows tens of thousands of distinct CDR3 sequences, with roughly 4.2% occurring only once. What was sequenced was whole blood. These TCRs come from an adult who was a healthcare worker with PCR-confirmed SARS-CoV-2 infection or an uninfected control (not recorded which).

This clonotype was picked up many times. The genes are TRBV3-1 and TRBJ2-7, with TRBD1 as a possible D gene (6 bases). Germline loops: CDR1 LGHDT, CDR2 YNNKEL (reference sequence). The CDR3 loop spans 16 amino acids. V gave up 1 base and J gave up 1 base, with 14 bases separating them. The DNA of the CDR3 is TGTGCCAGCAGCCAAGGAGGTGGGGGCCGTTCCTACGAGCAGTACTTC. Translating gives CASSQGGGGRSYEQYF.

This clonotype was seen more than once but under ten times. The gene calls are TRBV4-1 and TRBJ2-2; 8 bases agree with TRBD1. The V gene's germline CDR1 is MGHRA and CDR2 YSYEKL. Unmatched junction bases numbered 7, after V lost 3 bases and J lost 4 bases. The CDR3 is made up of 16 amino acids. CDR3 nucleotide sequence: TGCGCCAGCAGCCAGGAGGGACAGGCGGTCACCGGGGAGCTGTTTTTT. Translation gives CASSQEGQAVTGELFF.

About this clonotype: A read error is possible here, since a much larger clone lies one base away. CDR3 protein: CASSLMGSVAGETQYF. DNA of the CDR3: TGCGCCAGCAGCTTGATGGGTAGCGTAGCCGGAGAGACCCAGTACTTC. The chain is built from TRBV5-1 and TRBJ2-5; D perhaps matches TRBD2 (5 bases). Trimming cost V 1 base and J 4 bases, with 17 bases left between them. The CDR3 loop spans 16 amino acids. In germline, CDR1 is SGHRS, CDR2 YFSETQ.

This chain links TRBV15 with TRBJ2-7; D unresolved. The germline V and J ends were trimmed by 5 bases and 0 bases, with 8 bases remaining between them. The CDR3 extends over 13 amino acids. Per the germline V gene, CDR1 is LNHNV and CDR2 is YYDKDF (reference sequence). Here the CDR3 reads CATSERASYEQYF. The CDR3 bases are TGTGCCACCAGCGAAAGGGCCTCCTACGAGCAGTACTTC. The whole variable domain, remainder taken from reference TRBV15 and TRBJ2-7, is DAMVIQNPRYQVTQFGKPVTLSCSQTLNHNVMYWYQQKSSQAPKLLFHYYDKDFNNEADTPDNFQSRRPNTSFCFLDIRSPGLGDTAMYLCATSERASYEQYFGPGTRLTVT.

This chain joins TRBV6-1 and TRBJ2-7; D is uncertain. The ends were cut back, 1 base at V and 2 bases at J, with 6 bases in the middle. The germline V gene encodes CDR1 MNHNS and CDR2 SASEGT. The CDR3 is 13 amino acids. CDR3 DNA: TGTGCCAGCAGTGAAGACGGTCCCTACGAGCAGTACTTC. Translation: CASSEDGPYEQYF.

The rearrangement uses TRBV4-1 and TRBJ1-4; D is ambiguous. The germline CDR1 and CDR2 sequences are MGHRA and YSYEKL. This CDR3 region has 15 residues. With 3 bases removed from V and 8 bases from J, the gap between germline ends came to 16 bases. The CDR3: CASSHQEDLGEKLFF. For the CDR3, the DNA is TGCGCCAGCAGCCATCAGGAAGACCTAGGAGAAAAACTGTTTTTT.

This clonotype was seen ten or more times. The chain combines TRBV20-1 with TRBJ2-7; 9 bases match TRBD2. There are 14 residues in the CDR3. The junction had 7 bases not matched to a gene; V was cut back by 0 bases and J by 7 bases. Germline CDR1 is DFQATT and CDR2 is SNEGSKA (reference sequence). CDR3 DNA sequence: TGCAGTGCTAGAGATGCGGGGGGGCCTTGGGAGCAGTACTTC. Residues: CSARDAGGPWEQYF.

This chain links TRBV6-4 with TRBJ2-3; a possible D gene is TRBD2 (5 bases). The germline V gene has CDR1 MRHNA and CDR2 SNTAGT. This CDR3 spans 14 amino acids. V was shortened by 4 bases and J by 2 bases, with 10 bases between the two germline ends. Here the CDR3 reads CASSAEGFTDTQYF. CDR3 DNA sequence: TGTGCCAGCAGTGCCGAGGGATTCACAGATACGCAGTATTTT.

This clonotype occurred many times. The junction differs from germline at one of its ends, possibly a read error. The rearrangement links TRBV12-3 or TRBV12-4 to TRBJ2-2; D ambiguous. This CDR3 is built from 14 residues. The CDR3 bases are TGTGCCAGCAGCTTAGGGTTATCCACCGGGGAGCTGTTTTTT. It codes for CASSLGLSTGELFF.

This clonotype was counted only a few times. J is TRBJ2-2 and V is TRBV2; possibly TRBD1 for D (8 bases). V lost 7 bases to trimming and J lost 6 bases, with 15 bases between them. Germline V CDR1 and CDR2: SNHLY, FYNNEI. The CDR3 has 14 residues. The CDR3 bases are TGTGCCAGCACCAGGACAGGGAGGGCCGGGGAGCTGTTTTTT. The encoded protein is CASTRTGRAGELFF.

This chain uses TRBV4-2 with TRBJ2-7, with 9 nucleotides matching TRBD2. The CDR3 runs to 15 residues. Germline CDR1 reads LGHNA; CDR2 reads YNFKEQ. The junction had 3 bases not matched to a gene; V was cut back by 1 base and J by 2 bases. DNA of the CDR3: TGTGCCAGCAGCCAAGGAGCGGGAGGTGCCTACGAGCAGTACTTC. Translated, it gives CASSQGAGGAYEQYF.

This clonotype occurred a few times. The V and J genes are TRBV29-1 and TRBJ2-1; D not resolved. Germline CDR1 is SQVTM and CDR2 is ANQGSEA. The V and J ends lost 3 bases and 12 bases respectively, with 18 bases between them. CDR3 length: 13 amino acids. The CDR3 loop is CSVDMDPKALQFF. In DNA form, the CDR3 reads TGCAGCGTTGATATGGACCCCAAGGCATTGCAGTTCTTC.

This clonotype was recorded many times. The chain couples TRBV2 to TRBJ1-4; TRBD1 is a possible D gene (5 bases). The CDR3 is made up of 15 amino acids. The germline V gene has CDR1 SNHLY and CDR2 FYNNEI. The germline V and J ends were trimmed by 7 bases and 7 bases, with 19 bases remaining between them. This CDR3 is CASIATQAVGEKLFF. As DNA, the CDR3 is TGTGCCAGCATCGCTACACAGGCAGTCGGTGAAAAACTGTTTTTT.

There are many counts of this clonotype. The chain carries TRBV9 and TRBJ2-7; the match to TRBD1 covers 10 bases. The CDR3 consists of 15 residues. CDR1 is SGDLS and CDR2 is YYNGEE in the germline V gene. Trimming cost V 0 bases and J 2 bases; bases outside gene matches: 2. The CDR3 DNA sequence: TGTGCCAGCAGCGTAGAAGGACAGGGGGCCTACGAGCAGTACTTC. Amino acids: CASSVEGQGAYEQYF.

This chain links TRBV30 with TRBJ1-5; 11 bases fit TRBD1. CDR3 length: 14 amino acids. Germline CDR1 GTSNPN, CDR2 SVGIG (reference sequence). Losses at the gene ends were 5 bases for V and 2 bases for J; bases not matched to a gene: 2. The CDR3 nucleotides are TGTGCCTGGGGACAGGGGGCTGGCAATCAGCCCCAGCATTTT. Protein: CAWGQGAGNQPQHF.

This clonotype was observed many times. The chain employs TRBV14 and TRBJ2-7; the match to TRBD2 covers 7 bases. Germline-derived CDR1 and CDR2 are SGHDN and FVKESK. The CDR3 is 15 amino acids. V shed 4 bases and J 5 bases; nucleotides not matched to a gene: 11. The CDR3 coding sequence is TGTGCCAGCAGCCGGCTCTCTCTAGCGGACGACGAGCAGTACTTC. Protein sequence: CASSRLSLADDEQYF.

This clonotype was seen ten or more times. The chain recombines TRBV4-1 with TRBJ1-4, with D possibly being TRBD1 (6 bases). Germline V gives CDR1 MGHRA, CDR2 YSYEKL. The length of the CDR3 is 16 residues. V was cut by 7 bases and J by 7 bases, with 22 bases left in between. The CDR3 region has the DNA TGCGCCAGCAAGCCCGGGGGGGGCGGTGCCGTTGAAAAACTGTTTTTT. This gives the protein CASKPGGGGAVEKLFF.

This clonotype counts as medium-sized. The chain is built from TRBV18 and TRBJ2-5, with TRBD1 as a possible D gene (5 bases). The germline V gene encodes CDR1 KGHSH and CDR2 LQKENI. The CDR3 spans 14 residues. The V gene lost 3 bases and the J gene lost 3 bases, with 11 bases spanning the gap. CDR3 sequence reads: CASSPVGREETQYF. As DNA, the CDR3 is TGTGCCAGCTCACCCGTTGGCAGGGAAGAGACCCAGTACTTC.

This clonotype turned up a few times. The gene calls are TRBV7-8 and TRBJ1-3; D may be TRBD1 (5 bases). CDR3 size: 13 residues. CDR1 SGHVS and CDR2 FQNEAQ come from the germline V gene. V dropped 4 bases and J dropped 5 bases, with 9 bases sitting between them. Here the CDR3 DNA reads TGTGCCAGCAGCTCGGGGCGACGAAACACCATATATTTT. Translating it yields CASSSGRRNTIYF. Looking up the rest from reference TRBV7-8 and TRBJ1-3 gives the full variable domain: GAGVSQSPRYKVAKRGQDVALRCDPISGHVSLFWYQQALGQGPEFLTYFQNEAQLDKSGLPSDRFFAERPEGSVSTLKIQRTQQEDSAVYLCASSSGRRNTIYFGEGSWLTVV.

The V call is TRBV4-2, the J call TRBJ2-2; 10 bases fit TRBD2. The CDR3 runs 15 residues. V lost 6 bases and J lost 7; bases outside the gene matches: 8. Germline CDR1 and CDR2: LGHNA and YNFKEQ. In DNA form, the CDR3 reads TGTGCCAGCAGTCCCGGGACTAGCGAGGACGGGGAGCTGTTTTTT. Translated, it gives CASSPGTSEDGELFF.

By share, this clonotype ranks as medium-sized. This chain uses TRBV5-1 with TRBJ1-1; 7 bases line up with TRBD1. Germline CDR1 SGHRS, CDR2 YFSETQ. CDR3 size: 16 residues. With 6 bases clipped from V and 1 base from J, the junction kept 12 bases outside the gene matches. CDR3 nucleotides: TGCGCCAGCACTCGAACGACGACAGGGACGAACACTGAAGCTTTCTTT. It yields the protein CASTRTTTGTNTEAFF.

The sample holds many counts of this clonotype. This chain uses TRBV20-1 with TRBJ1-1; no definite D call. CDR1 is DFQATT and CDR2 is SNEGSKA in the germline V gene (reference sequence). Trimming pared 6 bases from V and 2 bases from J, leaving 10 bases between. This CDR3 spans 12 amino acids. The CDR3 spells CSAPRQNTEAFF. The CDR3 nucleotides read TGCAGTGCGCCAAGGCAAAACACTGAAGCTTTCTTT.

This clonotype has a count of ten or more. This chain uses TRBV19 with TRBJ2-1, with a possible D match to TRBD2 (5 bases). This CDR3 is built from 14 residues. The ends were cut back, 3 bases at V and 3 bases at J, with 9 bases in the middle. Per the germline V gene, CDR1 is LNHDA and CDR2 is SQIVND (reference sequence). CDR3 sequence: CASSMRALYNEQFF. The CDR3 region has the DNA TGTGCCAGTAGTATGAGGGCCCTCTACAATGAGCAGTTCTTC. Filled out from reference TRBV19 and TRBJ2-1, the complete variable domain reads DGGITQSPKYLFRKEGQNVTLSCEQNLNHDAMYWYRQDPGQGLRLIYYSQIVNDFQKGDIAEGYSVSREKKESFPLTVTSAQKNPTAFYLCASSMRALYNEQFFGPGTRLTVL.

This clonotype was picked up many times. The genes are TRBV6-4 and TRBJ2-1; D not resolved. This CDR3 is built from 15 residues. Germline V CDR1 and CDR2: MRHNA, SNTAGT. V gave up 2 bases and J gave up 0 bases, with 8 bases separating them. The CDR3 sequence is CASSDGDTSYNEQFF. The CDR3 DNA reads TGTGCCAGCAGTGACGGGGATACCTCCTACAATGAGCAGTTCTTC.

This clonotype was seen ten or more times. The V call is TRBV18, the J call TRBJ2-7; 7 bases align to TRBD2. CDR1 is KGHSH, CDR2 LQKENI, per germline. With 3 bases clipped from V and 6 bases from J, the junction kept 5 bases outside the gene matches. This CDR3 spans 13 amino acids. Written as DNA, the CDR3 is TGTGCCAGCTCACCGAGCGGGGAGGTCGAGCAGTACTTC. This sequence encodes CASSPSGEVEQYF.

In its sample, this clonotype was seen a few times. The chain links TRBV12-3 or TRBV12-4 to TRBJ1-1; weak D call: TRBD1 (6 bases). The V end lost 3 bases, the J end lost 3 bases, and 11 bases lay between the germline ends. CDR3 length equals 14 residues. CDR3 amino acids: CASSLTGGDTEAFF. CDR3 coding DNA: TGTGCCAGCAGTTTGACAGGCGGGGACACTGAAGCTTTCTTT.